The clone carrying this T cell receptor beta chain showed up just once. Its matching antigen is unknown. This sample was included in a study of shared clonotypes between healthy human individuals. Sequencing was performed with immunoSEQ multiplex PCR; in TCRdb, only in-frame clones are kept and a portion is missing. The data contain some 2.1 million clones, 90% to 95% of them singletons. V lost 3 bases and J lost 0, with 14 bases in between. Per germline, CDR1 MGHRA and CDR2 YSYEKL. This CDR3 comprises 17 residues. The study's findings and limits: Shared clonotypes across all four donors exceeded non-shared ones in generation probability. Across a handful of donors, naive CD4 shared roughly 5%, naive CD8 3% to 3.5%, memory CD4 more than 2%, memory CD8 0.4%. Sequencing depth was predicted to influence how clonotypes are shared among donors.

CD45RO-negative cells were positively selected for CCR7, leaving out terminally differentiated effector memory CD45RA+ cells. All of the donors resided in Nashville, Tennessee, and each was a Caucasian adult. The chain joins TRBV4-1 to TRBJ2-2, with a tentative D call TRBD1 (6 bases). Material: naive CD8+ T cells from PBMCs. This clonotype was obtained from a man aged 18 to 29 in good health. Some clones in this sample may be carry-over from other donors' samples. CDR3: CASSQIRDTPNTGELFF. In DNA form, the CDR3 reads TGCGCCAGCAGCCAGATCCGGGACACCCCGAACACCGGGGAGCTGTTTTTT.